The next 25 T cell receptor beta chains were all read from a single sample in a study of blood T cell repertoires in COVID-19 (TCRdb year 2020). Library generation was performed with the immunoSEQ multiplex PCR assay. As stored in TCRdb, this immuneACCESS dataset retains in-frame rearrangements with V and J assigned. A fraction of the clones does not appear; measured against another copy, unresolved V genes explain less than half of the discrepancy, and the remainder lacks a known reason. For this sample the table gives about 210,000 clones, of which roughly 81% were detected only once. Jointly, the top ten make up about 7.3% of the sample. The specimen was peripheral blood. These receptors originate from a woman aged 45-59 years with active or convalescent COVID-19.

The chain recombines TRBV19 with TRBJ1-6, with 9 bases lining up with TRBD1. The CDR3 is 16 amino acids. V shed 4 bases and J 9 bases; nucleotides not matched to a gene: 10. Germline V gene lookup returns CDR1 LNHDA and CDR2 SQIVND (reference sequence). CDR3 amino acids: CASSRDGTGKFSPLHF. Here the CDR3 DNA reads TGTGCCAGTAGTAGAGACGGGACAGGGAAGTTTTCACCCCTCCACTTT.

This chain connects TRBV11-2 to TRBJ2-7; perhaps TRBD1 as D (6 bases). The CDR3 runs 15 residues. In germline, CDR1 is SGHAT, CDR2 FQNNGV. The V end lost 2 bases, the J end lost 2 bases, and 13 bases lay between the germline ends. CDR3 sequence: CASSLSGTFTYEQYV. The CDR3 region has the DNA TGTGCCAGCAGCTTAAGTGGGACATTTACCTACGAGCAGTACGTC.

The rearrangement uses TRBV18 and TRBJ1-2, with 8 positions matching TRBD1. This CDR3 contains 14 residues. Germline CDR1 and CDR2: KGHSH and LQKENI. Unmatched junction bases numbered 6, after V lost 2 bases and J lost 7 bases. Here the CDR3 DNA reads TGTGCCAGCTCACCAAGGCAGGGGGCGGTTGGCTACACCTTC. Encoded protein: CASSPRQGAVGYTF. Supplemented by reference TRBV18 and TRBJ1-2, the full variable domain reads NAGVMQNPRHLVRRRGQEARLRCSPMKGHSHVYWYRQLPEEGLKFMVYLQKENIIDESGMPKERFSAEFPKEGPSILRIQQVVRGDSAAYFCASSPRQGAVGYTFGSGTRLTVV.

This sequence joins TRBV19 and TRBJ1-1; TRBD1 might be the D (5 bases). The CDR3 is 14 amino acids. Germline CDR1 is LNHDA and CDR2 is SQIVND (reference sequence). The V gene lost 3 bases and the J gene lost 4 bases, with 12 bases spanning the gap. CDR3 in DNA: TGTGCCAGTAGTATCAGGGTACCTGGCACTGAAGCTTTCTTT. Its protein is CASSIRVPGTEAFF. Full variable domain (outside the CDR3, taken from reference TRBV19 and TRBJ1-1): DGGITQSPKYLFRKEGQNVTLSCEQNLNHDAMYWYRQDPGQGLRLIYYSQIVNDFQKGDIAEGYSVSREKKESFPLTVTSAQKNPTAFYLCASSIRVPGTEAFFGQGTRLTVV.

V usage is TRBV2 and J usage is TRBJ2-2; 7 positions match TRBD2. This CDR3 spans 14 amino acids. V lost 7 bases to trimming and J lost 4 bases; unmatched junction nucleotides: 6. The germline CDR1 and CDR2 sequences are SNHLY and FYNNEI. CDR3 bases: TGTGCCAGCACCAGGGACTACCTCACCGGGGAGCTGTTTTTT. Its translation is CASTRDYLTGELFF. The full variable domain, in which reference TRBV2 and TRBJ2-2 provide the parts outside the CDR3, is EPEVTQTPSHQVTQMGQEVILRCVPISNHLYFYWYRQILGQKVEFLVSFYNNEISEKSEIFDDQFSVERPDGSNFTLKIRSTKLEDSAMYFCASTRDYLTGELFFGEGSRLTVL.

The rearrangement uses TRBV2 and TRBJ2-7; 7 positions agree with TRBD2. J gave up 6 bases and V 7 bases, and 9 bases lay outside the gene matches. The CDR3 contains 13 residues. The germline V gene has CDR1 SNHLY and CDR2 FYNNEI. The DNA for the CDR3 is TGTGCCAGCAAGAAGAGTAGGGAGGGCGAGCAGTACGTC. Protein product: CASKKSREGEQYV.

This clone has only one observation. The V call is TRBV5-1, the J call TRBJ1-2; D ambiguous. The CDR3 runs 16 residues. V was shortened by 0 bases and J by 0 bases, with 12 bases between the two germline ends. Germline V CDR1 and CDR2: SGHRS, YFSETQ. CDR3 nucleotide sequence: TGCGCCAGCAGCTTGGTTAGGCAGGAAGCTAACTATGGCTACACCTTC. It is translated as CASSLVRQEANYGYTF.

The chain links TRBV28 to TRBJ1-4; D not certain. The CDR3 extends over 10 amino acids. V shed 4 bases and J shed 8 bases, with 2 bases lying between them. Germline V lookup: CDR1 MDHEN, CDR2 SYDVKM. This CDR3 reads CASSSEKLFF. DNA for the CDR3: TGTGCCAGCAGTTCGGAAAAACTGTTTTTT.

This clone showed up just once. The DNA of the CDR3 is TGTGCCAGCTCACCGACGGGTAGCTCTGGAAACACCATATATTTT. Translating gives CASSPTGSSGNTIYF. The V and J genes are TRBV18 and TRBJ1-3; no definite D call. Germline V gene sequence: CDR1 KGHSH, CDR2 LQKENI. CDR3 length: 15 amino acids. The V end lost 3 bases, the J end lost 0 bases, and 9 bases lay between the germline ends. Variable domain in full (rest from reference TRBV18 and TRBJ1-3): NAGVMQNPRHLVRRRGQEARLRCSPMKGHSHVYWYRQLPEEGLKFMVYLQKENIIDESGMPKERFSAEFPKEGPSILRIQQVVRGDSAAYFCASSPTGSSGNTIYFGEGSWLTVV.

The chain is built from TRBV24-1 and TRBJ2-3; TRBD2 agrees at 7 bases. The CDR3 loop spans 14 amino acids. Trimming removed 7 bases from V and 5 bases from J; junction bases left unmatched: 8. CDR1 and CDR2 from the germline V gene are KGHDR and SFDVKD. CDR3 sequence reads: CATRDGGRVDTQYF. As DNA, the CDR3 is TGTGCCACCAGGGACGGGGGGAGAGTAGATACGCAGTATTTT.

This chain links TRBV11-1 with TRBJ1-1; 9 bases are shared with TRBD1. V dropped 5 bases and J dropped 7; count of bases not matched to a gene: 8. The CDR3 length is 14 residues. The germline V gene encodes CDR1 SGHAT and CDR2 FQDESV (reference sequence). The CDR3 DNA reads as TGTGCCAGCAGCGGATGGACAGGGGCTAATGAAGCTTTCTTT. Translating it yields CASSGWTGANEAFF.

This clone appeared a single time. The rearrangement links TRBV5-1 to TRBJ1-2, with D perhaps matching TRBD1 (5 bases). This CDR3 region has 14 residues. V gave up 0 bases and J gave up 7 bases, with 13 bases separating them. Germline loops: CDR1 SGHRS, CDR2 YFSETQ. DNA for the CDR3: TGCGCCAGCAGCTTGGCACCAGGGTCGAGTGGCTACACCTTC. It specifies CASSLAPGSSGYTF.

This chain uses TRBV3-1 (or the pseudogene TRBV3-2) with TRBJ2-1; possibly TRBD2 for D (5 bases). CDR1 is LGHDT, CDR2 YNNKEL, per germline (reference sequence). CDR3 length equals 15 residues. V dropped 0 bases and J dropped 5 bases, with 11 bases sitting between them. The CDR3 DNA reads as TGTGCCAGCAGCCAAGATCTCTCGGGGAACAATGAGCAGTTCTTC. Encoded protein: CASSQDLSGNNEQFF.

Comment on this clone: This sample also contains other DNA sequences that code for the same CDR3. The gene calls are TRBV28 and TRBJ1-3; 10 positions agree with TRBD1. The V gene's germline CDR1 is MDHEN and CDR2 SYDVKM. The CDR3 totals 14 residues. The V and J ends lost 5 bases and 4 bases, in that order; junction bases with no gene match: 2. The CDR3 region is CASSRQGAGNTIYF. The CDR3 DNA reads TGTGCCAGCAGTCGACAGGGGGCAGGAAACACCATATATTTT.

This clone was detected only once. The chain employs TRBV28 and TRBJ1-1; 7 bases line up with TRBD1. The germline V gene has CDR1 MDHEN and CDR2 SYDVKM. This CDR3 has 15 amino acids. With V trimmed by 1 base and J by 3 bases, 5 bases remained unmatched. CDR3 region: CASSLFSDRDTEAFF. The CDR3 DNA is TGTGCCAGCAGTTTATTCTCCGACAGGGACACTGAAGCTTTCTTT. Full variable domain (outside the CDR3, taken from reference TRBV28 and TRBJ1-1): DVKVTQSSRYLVKRTGEKVFLECVQDMDHENMFWYRQDPGLGLRLIYFSYDVKMKEKGDIPEGYSVSREKKERFSLILESASTNQTSMYLCASSLFSDRDTEAFFGQGTRLTVV.

The chain joins TRBV5-1 to TRBJ2-1; TRBD1 matches 10 bases. The V gene end was trimmed by 0 bases and the J gene end by 8 bases; junction bases not matched to a gene: 5. Per the germline V gene, CDR1 is SGHRS and CDR2 is YFSETQ. The CDR3 loop spans 15 amino acids. CDR3 DNA sequence: TGCGCCAGCAGCTTGGCCAGGACAGGGGGGGATGAGCAGTTCTTC. It encodes CASSLARTGGDEQFF.

This clone was observed a single time. This chain joins TRBV7-6 and TRBJ2-3, with D perhaps matching TRBD2 (5 bases). V lost 0 bases and J 4 bases, leaving 14 bases between the germline ends. This CDR3 has 16 amino acids. Germline CDR1 is SGHVS and CDR2 is FNYEAQ. The CDR3 bases are TGTGCCAGCAGCTTAGCGGACCGGGAAAGGGCAGATACGCAGTATTTT. It specifies CASSLADRERADTQYF.

The V gene is TRBV7-9, the J gene TRBJ1-2, with 7 bases aligning to TRBD1. Germline lookup yields CDR1 SEHNR and CDR2 FQNEAQ (reference sequence). J was trimmed by 0 bases and V by 7 bases; bases with no gene match: 8. The CDR3 is 15 residues long. The CDR3 bases are TGTGCCAGCAAGCAACCTGGGACAGCTAACTATGGCTACACCTTC. Amino acids: CASKQPGTANYGYTF. The full variable domain, with the rest looked up from reference TRBV7-9 and TRBJ1-2, is DTGVSQNPRHKITKRGQNVTFRCDPISEHNRLYWYRQTLGQGPEFLTYFQNEAQLEKSRLLSDRFSAERPKGSFSTLEIQRTEQGDSAMYLCASKQPGTANYGYTFGSGTRLTVV.

The V and J genes are TRBV19 and TRBJ2-7, with 9 bases identical to TRBD1. CDR1 and CDR2 (germline): LNHDA, SQIVND (reference sequence). The CDR3 spans 12 residues. Trimming took 6 bases from V and 6 from J; bases not matched to a gene: 3. The CDR3 region has the DNA TGTGCCAGTAGGGGGACAGGGCGCGAGCAGTACTTC. Translation gives CASRGTGREQYF.

The rearrangement links TRBV5-6 to TRBJ1-5, with D perhaps matching TRBD1 (6 bases). Germline lookup yields CDR1 SGHDT and CDR2 YYEEEE. The CDR3 sequence is 16 residues long. Trimming left V 0 bases short and J 4 bases short, with 14 bases between. The CDR3 sequence: CASSLAMDRINQPQHF. CDR3 in DNA: TGTGCCAGCAGCTTGGCGATGGACAGAATAAATCAGCCCCAGCATTTT. The whole variable domain, remainder taken from reference TRBV5-6 and TRBJ1-5, is DAGVTQSPTHLIKTRGQQVTLRCSPKSGHDTVSWYQQALGQGPQFIFQYYEEEERQRGNFPDRFSGHQFPNYSSELNVNALLLGDSALYLCASSLAMDRINQPQHFGDGTRLSIL.

V and J are TRBV2 and TRBJ2-7, with D unresolved. V was clipped by 8 bases and J by 2 bases, with 7 bases between them. Germline assignment: CDR1 SNHLY and CDR2 FYNNEI. The CDR3 covers 11 residues. CDR3 DNA sequence: TGTGCCAGCTCGTTCGCCTACGAGCAGTACTTC. Translated: CASSFAYEQYF.

In its sample, this clone was seen once. The CDR3: CASSLAQLYGYTF. In DNA form, the CDR3 reads TGTGCCAGCAGCTTAGCGCAACTGTACGGCTACACCTTC. This sequence joins TRBV7-9 and TRBJ1-2; D not resolved. The V end was cut by 0 bases, the J end by 8 bases, with 10 bases between. The CDR3 contains 13 residues. Looked up from germline, CDR1 is SEHNR and CDR2 is FQNEAQ (reference sequence).

J is TRBJ2-1 and V is TRBV3-1 (or the pseudogene TRBV3-2); the D is unclear. CDR1 is LGHDT and CDR2 is YNNKEL in the germline V gene (reference sequence). V was shortened by 2 bases and J by 6 bases, with 5 bases between the two germline ends. The CDR3 sequence is 12 residues long. The CDR3 is CASSQRGNEQFF. The CDR3 nucleotides are TGTGCCAGCAGCCAAAGAGGCAATGAGCAGTTCTTC.

This chain links TRBV18 with TRBJ2-7, with 7 bases that match TRBD1. Germline lookup yields CDR1 KGHSH and CDR2 LQKENI. V shed 5 bases and J 3 bases; nucleotides not matched to a gene: 7. The CDR3 contains 14 residues. The CDR3 sequence: CASSTGTELYEQYF. The CDR3 DNA sequence: TGTGCCAGCTCAACCGGGACAGAACTCTACGAGCAGTACTTC. Full variable domain (rest looked up from reference TRBV18 and TRBJ2-7): NAGVMQNPRHLVRRRGQEARLRCSPMKGHSHVYWYRQLPEEGLKFMVYLQKENIIDESGMPKERFSAEFPKEGPSILRIQQVVRGDSAAYFCASSTGTELYEQYFGPGTRLTVT.

The chain recombines TRBV12-5 with TRBJ2-3; D is possibly TRBD2 (5 bases). V lost 6 bases, J lost 6 bases, and 13 bases lay in between. CDR1 and CDR2 (germline): LGHNT, FRNRAP. This CDR3 spans 13 amino acids. The CDR3 here is CASGPDGVDTQYF. In DNA form, the CDR3 reads TGTGCTAGTGGCCCGGACGGGGTGGATACGCAGTATTTT.